This T cell receptor (beta chain) comes out of a study of metastatic and nonmetastatic thyroid tumors. Across the whole study: Repertoires were compared across blood and tumor or nodule tissue from malignant and benign thyroid patients.

This clone was found a few times. Its antigen is not identified. Until they underwent thyroid surgery, no patient had received any treatment. Original methodology: Differences in CDR3 between clinicopathological groups were drawn on to build a classifier intended to discriminate distant-metastatic papillary thyroid cancer patients. TCRdb reanalyzed the PCR reads with MiXCR. TCRdb, not the authors, supplied the V and J calls. The sample has 30,000 to 40,000 clones, 19% seen once; the top ten hold about 17%. Whole-study findings and limits: It was reportedly found that TCR beta diversity was significantly higher in malignant thyroid tumors than in benign nodules, a difference seen in both blood and tumor samples.

Trimming shortened V by 5 bases and J by 4 bases, and 23 bases separated the two germline ends. CDR3 length: 17 residues. Germline V gene sequence: CDR1 MNHEY, CDR2 SMNVEV (reference sequence). The chain is built from TRBV27 and TRBJ1-2; tentatively, D is TRBD1 (6 bases). This TCR was sampled from a female donor with papillary thyroid cancer or a benign thyroid nodule (not recorded which). Some clones in this sample may be carry-over from other donors' samples. The sample was blood. The CDR3 protein is CASSPRGGAVLIYGYTF. CDR3 sequence (DNA): TGTGCCAGCAGTCCCCGCGGGGGCGCGGTGTTGATCTATGGCTACACCTTC.